The rows below give T cell receptor beta chains drawn from one sample of a study of T cell therapy after organ transplantation. The assay was immunoSEQ multiplex PCR, and TCRdb's table has in-frame clones only and misses some. Here the sample spans 3,500 or so clones, nearly 70% being singletons. For these TCRs, the target antigens are not known. The sequenced sample was CD8+ T cells from blood, obtained after autologous CMV-specific T cell therapy. The receptors were sampled from a human patient who had received a solid organ transplant and had CMV disease. Some T cells may have originated in the graft donor. Both conserved end residues are part of each CDR3. D genes are given only for firm matches.

D	J	V	CDR3
TRBD1	TRBJ2-5	TRBV7-3	CASSLYGTGSQETQYF
.	TRBJ2-2	TRBV5-4	CASSPGRSQGGDGELFF
.	TRBJ2-1	TRBV11-1	CASSLVSSGGNEQFF
TRBD2	TRBJ2-1	TRBV11-3	CASSARVSGRANEQFF
.	TRBJ2-1	TRBV29-1	CSVEDFLRDSDNEQFF
TRBD1	TRBJ2-3	TRBV13	CASSIGQGTKEYYTDTQYF
.	TRBJ2-1	TRBV6-5	CASSYSGLYNEQFF
.	TRBJ1-5	TRBV7-9	CASSLDGTDHDGAQPQHF
TRBD2	TRBJ2-1	TRBV6-4	CASSDLAGGRGEQFF
.	TRBJ2-5	TRBV7-3	CASSLTGASAETQYF
.	TRBJ2-1	TRBV27	CASSPLLGPYNEQFF
TRBD1	TRBJ1-1	TRBV5-4	CASSLVTGVNTEAFF
.	TRBJ1-4	TRBV5-1	CASSLTIATNEKLFF
.	TRBJ2-7	TRBV7-9	CASSFRPDEQYF
.	TRBJ2-1	TRBV7-3	CASSLIRAGRYEQFF
.	TRBJ1-5	TRBV7-9	CASSEDGYQPQHF
.	TRBJ2-5	TRBV7-3	CASSLGLGETQYF
TRBD1	TRBJ2-1	TRBV5-1	CASSAGTGADEQFF
.	TRBJ1-3	TRBV4-3	CASSQQGGNTIYF
.	TRBJ1-1	TRBV19	CASSINENTEAFF
.	TRBJ1-4	TRBV9	CASSVGDLTNEKLFF
.	TRBJ2-3	TRBV13	CASAQETDTQYF
.	TRBJ1-5	TRBV9	CASSTGGDPRVQPQHF
.	TRBJ2-3	TRBV27	CASSWAVGADTQYF
TRBD1	TRBJ2-1	TRBV13	CASSLVFGTGRSYNEQFF
.	TRBJ2-3	TRBV30	CACPHRDTGGTDTQYF
.	TRBJ2-1	TRBV7-9	CASSFPIRAEQFF
TRBD1	TRBJ2-5	TRBV7-9	CASSLPGTGVVETQYF
TRBD1	TRBJ2-7	TRBV7-6	CASSPETGPEQYF